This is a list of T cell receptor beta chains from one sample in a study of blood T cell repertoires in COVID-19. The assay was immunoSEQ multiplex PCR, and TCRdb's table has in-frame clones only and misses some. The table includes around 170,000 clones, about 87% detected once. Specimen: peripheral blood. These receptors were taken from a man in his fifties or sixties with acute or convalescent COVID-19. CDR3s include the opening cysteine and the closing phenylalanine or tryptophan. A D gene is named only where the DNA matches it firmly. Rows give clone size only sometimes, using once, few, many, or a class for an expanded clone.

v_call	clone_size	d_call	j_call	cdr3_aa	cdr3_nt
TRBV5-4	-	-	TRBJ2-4	CASSLGQREAKNIQYF	TGTGCCAGCAGCTTGGGGCAGAGGGAAGCCAAAAACATTCAGTACTTC
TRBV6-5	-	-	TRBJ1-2	CASSSDRATFDGYTF	TGTGCCAGCAGTTCGGACAGAGCGACCTTCGATGGCTACACCTTC
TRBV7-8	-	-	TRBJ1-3	CASSLGAGITGNTIYF	TGTGCCAGCAGCTTAGGGGCAGGAATCACTGGAAACACCATATATTTT
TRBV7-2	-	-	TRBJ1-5	CASSLISGNGQPQHF	TGTGCCAGCAGCTTAATCTCAGGGAACGGTCAGCCCCAGCATTTT
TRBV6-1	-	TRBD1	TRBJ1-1	CASSDFGTGGTDPEAFF	TGTGCCAGCAGTGATTTCGGGACAGGGGGAACGGACCCTGAAGCTTTCTTT
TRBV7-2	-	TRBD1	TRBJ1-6	CASSLGNRGLGNSPLHF	TGTGCCAGCAGCTTAGGAAACAGGGGGTTGGGTAATTCACCCCTCCACTTT
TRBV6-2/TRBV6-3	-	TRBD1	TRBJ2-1	CASSQGQGVINEQFF	TGTGCCAGCAGTCAGGGACAGGGGGTGATCAATGAGCAGTTCTTC
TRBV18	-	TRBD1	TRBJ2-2	CASGEGAGTGELFF	TGTGCCAGCGGCGAGGGGGCCGGCACCGGGGAGCTGTTTTTT
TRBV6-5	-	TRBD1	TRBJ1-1	CASSYSGQGRGTEAFF	TGTGCCAGCAGTTACTCGGGACAGGGTCGGGGCACTGAAGCTTTCTTT
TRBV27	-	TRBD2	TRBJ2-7	CASSLLGVSGGPDEQYF	TGTGCCAGCAGTTTATTGGGGGTATCGGGAGGGCCAGACGAGCAGTACTTC
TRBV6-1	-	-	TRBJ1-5	CASSEWQSNQPQHF	TGTGCCAGCAGTGAATGGCAGAGCAATCAGCCCCAGCATTTT
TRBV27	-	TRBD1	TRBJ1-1	CASRKGATEAFF	TGTGCCAGCAGAAAGGGGGCGACTGAAGCTTTCTTT
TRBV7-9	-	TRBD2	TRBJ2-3	CASSFSGSTDTQYF	TGTGCCAGCAGCTTTAGCGGGAGCACAGATACGCAGTATTTT
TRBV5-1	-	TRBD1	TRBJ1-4	CASSRDSLNEKLFF	TGCGCCAGCAGCCGGGACAGTCTCAATGAAAAACTGTTTTTT
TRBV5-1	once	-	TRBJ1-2	CASSLDRASWGYTF	TGCGCCAGCAGCTTGGACAGGGCCAGCTGGGGCTACACCTTC
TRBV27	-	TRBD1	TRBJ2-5	CASSSYSGGETQYF	TGTGCCAGCAGTTCCTACTCAGGGGGAGAGACCCAGTACTTC
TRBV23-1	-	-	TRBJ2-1	CASSQSERESSYNEQFF	TGCGCCAGCAGTCAATCGGAACGGGAGAGCTCCTACAATGAGCAGTTCTTC
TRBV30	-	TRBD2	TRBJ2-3	CAWSEGTSGTDTQYF	TGTGCCTGGAGTGAAGGGACTAGCGGCACAGATACGCAGTATTTT
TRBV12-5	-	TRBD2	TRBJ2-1	CASGLAIGGLAQRAQFF	TGTGCTAGTGGTTTGGCGATCGGGGGACTAGCGCAAAGGGCGCAGTTCTTC
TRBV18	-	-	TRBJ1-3	CASSSGSGNTIYF	TGTGCCAGCTCATCGGGCTCTGGAAACACCATATATTTT
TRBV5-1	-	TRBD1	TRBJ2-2	CASSLERGRGGGELFF	TGCGCCAGCAGCTTGGAGAGGGGGCGAGGCGGCGGGGAGCTGTTTTTT
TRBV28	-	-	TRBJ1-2	CASSSGAYYGYTF	TGTGCCAGCAGTTCAGGGGCGTACTATGGCTACACCTTC
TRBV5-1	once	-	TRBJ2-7	CASSSRPVTAGYEQYF	TGCGCCAGCAGCTCCCGGCCCGTGACAGCGGGCTACGAGCAGTACTTC
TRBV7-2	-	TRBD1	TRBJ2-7	CASSFDRAYEQYF	TGTGCCAGCAGCTTTGACAGGGCCTACGAGCAGTACTTC
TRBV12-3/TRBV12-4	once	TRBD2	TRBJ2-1	CASSGAGHNEQFF	TGTGCCAGCAGTGGAGCGGGGCACAATGAGCAGTTCTTC
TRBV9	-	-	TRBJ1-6	CASSIDSGSGSPLHF	TGTGCCAGCAGCATAGACTCAGGTTCCGGCTCACCCCTCCACTTT
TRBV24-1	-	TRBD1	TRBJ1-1	CATTDWGDRANTEAFF	TGTGCCACCACAGATTGGGGGGACAGGGCAAACACTGAAGCTTTCTTT
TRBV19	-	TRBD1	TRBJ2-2	CASSILIGDRGRTGELFF	TGTGCCAGTAGTATACTTATAGGGGACAGGGGGCGCACCGGGGAGCTGTTTTTT
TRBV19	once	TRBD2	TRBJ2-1	CASSMTGGGFVDEQFF	TGTGCCAGTAGTATGACGGGGGGTGGTTTCGTCGATGAGCAGTTCTTC
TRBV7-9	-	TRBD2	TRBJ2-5	CASSQNMERGGETQYF	TGTGCCAGCAGCCAAAATATGGAGCGGGGCGGAGAGACCCAGTACTTC
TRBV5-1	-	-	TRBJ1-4	CASSIGQRATNEKLFF	TGCGCCAGCAGCATCGGACAGCGCGCAACTAATGAAAAACTGTTTTTT
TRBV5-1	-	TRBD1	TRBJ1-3	CASNGQGANGNTIYF	TGCGCCAGCAACGGACAGGGGGCTAATGGAAACACCATATATTTT
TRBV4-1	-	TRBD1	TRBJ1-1	CASSQGATGGTEAFF	TGCGCCAGCAGCCAAGGAGCGACAGGGGGAACTGAAGCTTTCTTT
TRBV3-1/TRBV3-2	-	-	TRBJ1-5	CASSPDRGNQPQHF	TGTGCCAGCAGCCCGGATCGCGGTAATCAGCCCCAGCATTTT
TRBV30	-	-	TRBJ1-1	CAWSTTQNTEAFF	TGTGCCTGGAGTACAACCCAGAACACTGAAGCTTTCTTT
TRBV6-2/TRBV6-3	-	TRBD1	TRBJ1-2	CASSPTGGYGYTF	TGTGCCAGCAGCCCCACAGGGGGCTATGGCTACACCTTC
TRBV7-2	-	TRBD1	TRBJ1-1	CASSDRVRAFF	TGTGCCAGCAGCGACAGGGTTAGGGCTTTCTTT
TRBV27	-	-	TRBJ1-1	CASTPGAGRALTEAFF	TGTGCCAGCACCCCAGGGGCCGGTCGCGCGCTCACTGAAGCTTTCTTT
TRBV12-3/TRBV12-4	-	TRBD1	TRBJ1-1	CASSLRTGGRAFF	TGTGCCAGCAGTCTAAGGACAGGGGGACGGGCTTTCTTT
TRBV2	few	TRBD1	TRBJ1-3	CASSERDRRSGNTIYF	TGTGCCAGCAGTGAAAGGGACAGACGATCTGGAAACACCATATATTTT
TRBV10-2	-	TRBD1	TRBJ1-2	CASSGQGLKNNYGYTF	TGCGCCAGCAGCGGACAGGGCCTCAAGAATAACTATGGCTACACCTTC
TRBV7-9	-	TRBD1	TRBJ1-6	CASSPWDRGDNSPLHF	TGTGCCAGCAGCCCCTGGGACAGGGGGGATAATTCACCCCTCCACTTT
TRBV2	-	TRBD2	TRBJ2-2	CASRLGLAGTGELFF	TGTGCCAGCAGGTTGGGACTAGCGGGCACCGGGGAGCTGTTTTTT
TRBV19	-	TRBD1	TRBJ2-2	CASRDRDRGGGELFF	TGTGCCAGTAGGGACCGGGACAGGGGTGGCGGGGAGCTGTTTTTT
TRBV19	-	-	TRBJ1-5	CASSVQGNQPQHF	TGTGCCAGTAGTGTCCAGGGAAATCAGCCCCAGCATTTT
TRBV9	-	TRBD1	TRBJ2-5	CASSVGTAQETQYF	TGTGCCAGCAGCGTGGGGACAGCCCAAGAGACCCAGTACTTC
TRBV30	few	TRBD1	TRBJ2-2	CAWKDRGRGTGELFF	TGTGCCTGGAAAGACAGGGGTCGCGGCACCGGGGAGCTGTTTTTT
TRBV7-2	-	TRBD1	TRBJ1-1	CASSLGDRVNTEAFF	TGTGCCAGCAGCTTAGGAGACAGGGTGAACACTGAAGCTTTCTTT
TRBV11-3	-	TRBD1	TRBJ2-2	CASSFRTGAGGELFF	TGTGCCAGCAGCTTCCGGACAGGGGCGGGCGGGGAGCTGTTTTTT
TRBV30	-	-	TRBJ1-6	CALSGGTTSAPLHF	TGTGCCTTGTCCGGGGGGACGACCTCCGCACCCCTCCACTTT
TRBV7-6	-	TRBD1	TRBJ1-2	CASSLAGQEDGYTF	TGTGCCAGCAGCTTAGCGGGACAGGAGGATGGCTACACCTTC
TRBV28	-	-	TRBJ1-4	CASSSPGGRGEKLFF	TGTGCCAGCAGTTCCCCGGGGGGCCGCGGTGAAAAACTGTTTTTT